This T cell receptor beta chain was sequenced in a study of T cell changes during pregnancy in multiple sclerosis. Germline assignment: CDR1 LGHNA and CDR2 YNFKEQ. The ends lost 0 bases at V and 0 bases at J; junction bases unmatched: 11. The CDR3 totals 18 residues. The data were produced by immunoSEQ multiplex PCR, yet TCRdb's version contains in-frame clones alone and is incomplete. The sample carries fewer than 60,000 clones, approximately 95% recorded once. The receptor was isolated from a female donor with multiple sclerosis, enrolled in a pregnancy study. This chain joins TRBV4-2 and TRBJ2-7; 7 nucleotides align to TRBD1. The material was CD8+ T cells from peripheral blood mononuclear cells, obtained in the first trimester of pregnancy. This CDR3 reads CASSQDPTGDSLSYEQYF. The CDR3 nucleotides read TGTGCCAGCAGCCAAGACCCTACTGGGGACAGCCTCTCCTACGAGCAGTACTTC.